This entry features one T cell receptor beta chain sequence. The repertoire was sequenced with immunoSEQ multiplex PCR; TCRdb's copy has only in-frame clones and lacks some. The profile shows more than 65,000 clones, about nine tenths of them singletons. This sample was included in a study of T cells after somatic rescue of genetic block. V lost 7 bases, J lost 9 bases, and 4 bases stayed unmatched. Germline V gives CDR1 LNHDA, CDR2 SQIVND (reference sequence). This CDR3 is built from 11 residues. This receptor was identified in a man between 25 and 39 years old. The specimen sequenced was peripheral blood mononuclear cells (PBMCs). The genes are TRBV19 and TRBJ1-1; 8 bases are shared with TRBD1. CDR3 protein: CASKGTGKAFF. The CDR3, as DNA: TGTGCCAGTAAAGGGACAGGTAAAGCTTTCTTT.